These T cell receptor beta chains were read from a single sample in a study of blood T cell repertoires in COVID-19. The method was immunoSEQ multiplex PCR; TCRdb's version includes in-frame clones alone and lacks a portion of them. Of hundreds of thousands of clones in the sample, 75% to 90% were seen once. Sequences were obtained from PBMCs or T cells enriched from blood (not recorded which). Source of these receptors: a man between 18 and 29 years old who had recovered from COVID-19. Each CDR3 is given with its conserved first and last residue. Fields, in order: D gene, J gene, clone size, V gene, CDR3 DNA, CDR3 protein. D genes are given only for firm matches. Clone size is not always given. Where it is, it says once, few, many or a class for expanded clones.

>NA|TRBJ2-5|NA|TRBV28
TGTGCCAGCAGTCCTCCGGGACAAGAGACCCAGTACTTC
CASSPPGQETQYF
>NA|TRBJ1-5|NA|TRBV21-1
TGTGCCAGCAGCGAGTTCGCAGGGGTTGGCAATCAGCCCCAGCATTTT
CASSEFAGVGNQPQHF
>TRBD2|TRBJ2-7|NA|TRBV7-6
TGTGCCAGCAGCTTAGGCGGTAGCGGGGGTGAGCAGTACTTC
CASSLGGSGGEQYF
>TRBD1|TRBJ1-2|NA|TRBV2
TGTGCCAGCAGCGGGGACAGTCTCTATGGCTACACCTTC
CASSGDSLYGYTF
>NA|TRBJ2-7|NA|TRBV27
TGTGCCAGCAGTCGAGGCTCCTACGAGCAGTACTTC
CASSRGSYEQYF
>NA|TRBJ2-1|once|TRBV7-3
TGTGCCAGCAGCTCCCGCGGGCAGTACAATGAGCAGTTCTTC
CASSSRGQYNEQFF
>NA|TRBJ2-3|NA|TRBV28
TGTGCCAGCATTTCCGGTGGGGCGGCCAGCACAGATACGCAGTATTTT
CASISGGAASTDTQYF
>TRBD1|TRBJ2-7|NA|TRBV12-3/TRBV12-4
TGTGCCAGTCAGGGGGCCCACGAGCAGTACTTC
CASQGAHEQYF
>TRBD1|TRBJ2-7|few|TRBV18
TGTGCCAGCTCACCAGCGGACAGGGGGGAGCAGTACTTC
CASSPADRGEQYF
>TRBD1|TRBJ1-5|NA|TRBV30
TGTGCCTGGAGCATGGGACAGAATCAGCCCCAGCATTTT
CAWSMGQNQPQHF
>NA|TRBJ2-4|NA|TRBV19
TGTGCCAGTAGTTGGGGCCGAACCGTTCAGTACTTC
CASSWGRTVQYF
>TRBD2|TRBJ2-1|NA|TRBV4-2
TGTGCCAGCAGCCAAGAATCATATACTAGCGCGGGAGGAGGAAATGAGCAGTTCTTC
CASSQESYTSAGGGNEQFF
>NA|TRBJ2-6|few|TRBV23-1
TGCGCCAGCAGATCACGCGTCTCTGGGGCCAACGTCCTGACTTTC
CASRSRVSGANVLTF
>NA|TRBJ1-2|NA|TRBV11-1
TGTGCCAGCAGCCCTTTAACACGAGGTGATGGCTACACCTTC
CASSPLTRGDGYTF